This T cell receptor (beta chain) is from a study of human T cells and chemical hapten exposure. As for the study in general: DPC 0.01% went on the upper back by patch test, with reading at 6 days.

Germline loops: CDR1 MDHEN, CDR2 SYDVKM. The CDR3 has 13 residues. Trimming left V 6 bases short and J 2 bases short, with 11 bases between. TCRdb reprocessed the RACE reads with MiXCR, giving one entry per CDR3 protein. Among 95,000 or so distinct CDR3 sequences listed, over 9.5% were seen once. Time point noted: patch test 1, 2 weeks after DPC sensitization. Treatment of the sample: therapeutic diphenylcyclopropenone sensitization with weekly scalp DPC. The chain carries TRBV28 and TRBJ2-7; possible D gene TRBD2, 5 bases. The source material was whole blood, sampled in connection with sensitization to the hapten diphenylcyclopropenone (DPC). This clonotype was sampled from a middle-aged man with alopecia areata. Some clones in this sample may be carry-over from other donors' samples. Here the CDR3 reads CASSPDLAYEQYF. For the CDR3, the DNA is TGTGCCAGCAGCCCGGACTTAGCCTACGAGCAGTACTTC.